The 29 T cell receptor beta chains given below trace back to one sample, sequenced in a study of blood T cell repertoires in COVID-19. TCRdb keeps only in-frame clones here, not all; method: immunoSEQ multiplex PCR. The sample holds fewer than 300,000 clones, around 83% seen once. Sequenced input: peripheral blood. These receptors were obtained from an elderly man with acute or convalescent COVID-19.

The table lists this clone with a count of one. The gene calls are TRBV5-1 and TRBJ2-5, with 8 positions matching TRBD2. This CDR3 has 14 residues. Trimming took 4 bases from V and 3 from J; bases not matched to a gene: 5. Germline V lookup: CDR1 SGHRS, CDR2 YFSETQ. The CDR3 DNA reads TGCGCCAGCAGCCCCGGGACTAGAGAAGAGACCCAGTACTTC. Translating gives CASSPGTREETQYF.

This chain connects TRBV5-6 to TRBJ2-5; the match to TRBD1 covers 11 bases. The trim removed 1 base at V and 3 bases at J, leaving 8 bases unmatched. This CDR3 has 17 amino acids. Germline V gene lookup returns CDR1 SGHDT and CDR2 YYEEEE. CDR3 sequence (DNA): TGTGCCAGCAGCTTGTCTTACCGGGACAGGGGGGAAGAGACCCAGTACTTC. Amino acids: CASSLSYRDRGEETQYF.

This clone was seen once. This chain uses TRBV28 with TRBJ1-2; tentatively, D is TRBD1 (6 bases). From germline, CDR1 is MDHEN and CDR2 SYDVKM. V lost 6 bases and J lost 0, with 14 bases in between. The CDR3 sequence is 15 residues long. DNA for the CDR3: TGTGCCAGCAGACAGACAGGCTTAGCTAACTATGGCTACACCTTC. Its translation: CASRQTGLANYGYTF.

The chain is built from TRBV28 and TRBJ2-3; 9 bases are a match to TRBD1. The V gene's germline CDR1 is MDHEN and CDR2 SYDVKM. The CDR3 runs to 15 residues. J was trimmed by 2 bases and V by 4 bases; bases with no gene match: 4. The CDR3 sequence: CASSYRGRATDTQYF. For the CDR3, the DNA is TGTGCCAGCAGTTACAGGGGGCGCGCCACAGATACGCAGTATTTT.

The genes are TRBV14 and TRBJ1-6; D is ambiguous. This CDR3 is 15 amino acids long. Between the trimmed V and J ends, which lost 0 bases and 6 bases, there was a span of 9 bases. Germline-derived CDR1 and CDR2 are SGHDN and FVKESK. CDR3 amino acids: CASSQDVSVNSPLHF. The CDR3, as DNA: TGTGCCAGCAGCCAAGATGTGTCTGTTAATTCACCCCTCCACTTT.

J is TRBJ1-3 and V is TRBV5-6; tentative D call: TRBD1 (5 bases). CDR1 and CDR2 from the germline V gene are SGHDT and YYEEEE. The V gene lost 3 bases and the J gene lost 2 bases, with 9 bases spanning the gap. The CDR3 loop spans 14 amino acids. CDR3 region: CASSSSGTGNTIYF. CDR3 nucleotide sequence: TGTGCCAGCAGCTCCTCAGGGACTGGAAACACCATATATTTT. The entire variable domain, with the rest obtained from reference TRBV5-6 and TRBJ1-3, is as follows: DAGVTQSPTHLIKTRGQQVTLRCSPKSGHDTVSWYQQALGQGPQFIFQYYEEEERQRGNFPDRFSGHQFPNYSSELNVNALLLGDSALYLCASSSSGTGNTIYFGEGSWLTVV.

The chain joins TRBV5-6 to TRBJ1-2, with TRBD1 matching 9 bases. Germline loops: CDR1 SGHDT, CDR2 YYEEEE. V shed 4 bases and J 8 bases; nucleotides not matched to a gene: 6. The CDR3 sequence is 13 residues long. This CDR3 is CASSVTGGKGYTF. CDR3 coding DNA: TGTGCCAGCAGCGTAACAGGGGGCAAGGGCTACACCTTC.

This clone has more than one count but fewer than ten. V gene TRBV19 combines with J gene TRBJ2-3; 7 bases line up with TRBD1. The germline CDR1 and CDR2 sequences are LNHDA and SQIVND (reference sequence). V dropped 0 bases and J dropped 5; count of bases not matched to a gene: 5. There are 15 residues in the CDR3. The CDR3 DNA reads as TGTGCCAGTAGTATAGATCGACAGGGTGGAGATACGCAGTATTTT. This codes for CASSIDRQGGDTQYF.

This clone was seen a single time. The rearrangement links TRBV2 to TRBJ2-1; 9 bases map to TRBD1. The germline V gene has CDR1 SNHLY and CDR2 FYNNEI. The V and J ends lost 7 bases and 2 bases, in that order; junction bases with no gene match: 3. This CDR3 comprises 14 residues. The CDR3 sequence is CASTDRGAYNEQFF. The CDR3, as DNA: TGTGCCAGCACTGACAGGGGGGCCTACAATGAGCAGTTCTTC. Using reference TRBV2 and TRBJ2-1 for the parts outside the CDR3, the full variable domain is EPEVTQTPSHQVTQMGQEVILRCVPISNHLYFYWYRQILGQKVEFLVSFYNNEISEKSEIFDDQFSVERPDGSNFTLKIRSTKLEDSAMYFCASTDRGAYNEQFFGPGTRLTVL.

This CDR3 reads CASSSDGRYTDTQYF. The CDR3 nucleotides are TGCGCCAGCAGCTCCGACGGCAGGTACACAGATACGCAGTATTTT. J is TRBJ2-3 and V is TRBV5-1; D gene unclear. Per the germline V gene, CDR1 is SGHRS and CDR2 is YFSETQ. Trimming took 3 bases from V and 2 from J, leaving 13 bases between them. This CDR3 has 15 residues.

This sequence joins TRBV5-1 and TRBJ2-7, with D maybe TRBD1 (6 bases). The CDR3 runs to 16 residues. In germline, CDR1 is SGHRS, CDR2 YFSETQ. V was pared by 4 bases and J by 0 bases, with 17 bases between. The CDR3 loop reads CASSPSPRDISYEQYF. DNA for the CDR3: TGCGCCAGCAGCCCCTCCCCCCGGGACATCTCCTACGAGCAGTACTTC. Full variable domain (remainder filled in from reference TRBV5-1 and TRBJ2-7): KAGVTQTPRYLIKTRGQQVTLSCSPISGHRSVSWYQQTPGQGLQFLFEYFSETQRNKGNFPGRFSGRQFSNSRSEMNVSTLELGDSALYLCASSPSPRDISYEQYFGPGTRLTVT.

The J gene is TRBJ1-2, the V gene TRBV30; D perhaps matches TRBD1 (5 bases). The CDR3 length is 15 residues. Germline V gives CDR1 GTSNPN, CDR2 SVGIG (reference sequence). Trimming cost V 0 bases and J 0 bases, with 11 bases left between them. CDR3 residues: CAWSVRGGTNYGYTF. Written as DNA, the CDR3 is TGTGCCTGGAGTGTTCGGGGGGGTACTAACTATGGCTACACCTTC.

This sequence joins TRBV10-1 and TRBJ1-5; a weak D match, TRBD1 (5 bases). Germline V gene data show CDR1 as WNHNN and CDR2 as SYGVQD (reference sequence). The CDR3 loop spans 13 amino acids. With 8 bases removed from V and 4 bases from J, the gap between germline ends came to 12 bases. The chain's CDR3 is CASGRAGNQPQHF. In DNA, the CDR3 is TGCGCCAGCGGCAGGGCGGGGAATCAGCCCCAGCATTTT.

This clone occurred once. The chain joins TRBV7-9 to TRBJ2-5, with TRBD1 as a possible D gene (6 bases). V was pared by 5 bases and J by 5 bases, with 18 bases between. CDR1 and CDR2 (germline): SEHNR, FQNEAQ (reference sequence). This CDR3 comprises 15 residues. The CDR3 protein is CASSINWGLRETQYF. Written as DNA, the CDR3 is TGTGCCAGCAGCATAAATTGGGGGCTCCGGGAGACCCAGTACTTC.

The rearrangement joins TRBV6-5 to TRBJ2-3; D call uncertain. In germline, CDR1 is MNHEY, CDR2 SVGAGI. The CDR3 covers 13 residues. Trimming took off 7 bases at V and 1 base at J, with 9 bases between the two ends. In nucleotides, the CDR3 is TGTGCCAGCAAGGAGCCGGGCACAGATACGCAGTATTTT. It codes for CASKEPGTDTQYF.

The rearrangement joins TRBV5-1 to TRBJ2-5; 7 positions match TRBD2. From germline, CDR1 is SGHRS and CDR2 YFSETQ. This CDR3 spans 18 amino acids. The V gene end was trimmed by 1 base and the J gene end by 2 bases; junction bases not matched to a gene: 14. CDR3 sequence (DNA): TGCGCCAGCAGCTTGTATTATTTGGGGAGGGGCCTACAAGAGACCCAGTACTTC. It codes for CASSLYYLGRGLQETQYF.

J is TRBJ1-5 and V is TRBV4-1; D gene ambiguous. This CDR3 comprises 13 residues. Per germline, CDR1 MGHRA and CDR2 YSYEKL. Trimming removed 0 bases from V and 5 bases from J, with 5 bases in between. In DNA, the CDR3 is TGCGCCAGCAGCCAAGAGCGGGATCAGCCCCAGCATTTT. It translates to CASSQERDQPQHF.

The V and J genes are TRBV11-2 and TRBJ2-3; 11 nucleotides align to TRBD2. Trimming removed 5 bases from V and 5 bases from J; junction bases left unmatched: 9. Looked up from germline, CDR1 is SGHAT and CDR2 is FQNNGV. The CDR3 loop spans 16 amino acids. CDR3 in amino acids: CASSVSGRGDGDTQYF. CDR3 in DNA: TGTGCCAGCAGCGTTAGCGGGAGGGGGGATGGAGATACGCAGTATTTT.

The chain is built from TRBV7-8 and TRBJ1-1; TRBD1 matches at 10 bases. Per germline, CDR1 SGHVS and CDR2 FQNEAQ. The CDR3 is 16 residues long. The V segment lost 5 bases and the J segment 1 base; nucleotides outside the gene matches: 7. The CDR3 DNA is TGTGCCAGCAGCAGAGGGACAGGGGTCAGGAACACTGAAGCTTTCTTT. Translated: CASSRGTGVRNTEAFF.

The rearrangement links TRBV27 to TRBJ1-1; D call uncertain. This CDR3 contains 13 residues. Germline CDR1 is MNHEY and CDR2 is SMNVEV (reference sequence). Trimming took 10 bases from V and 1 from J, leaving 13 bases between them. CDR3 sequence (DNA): TGTGCCACCCGCTTGAGCCGGAACACTGAAGCTTTCTTT. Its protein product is CATRLSRNTEAFF.

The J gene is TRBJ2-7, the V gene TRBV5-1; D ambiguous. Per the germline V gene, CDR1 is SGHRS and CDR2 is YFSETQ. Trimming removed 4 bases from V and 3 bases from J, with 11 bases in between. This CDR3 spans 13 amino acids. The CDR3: CASSVSGDYEQYF. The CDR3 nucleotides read TGCGCCAGCAGCGTTTCGGGTGACTACGAGCAGTACTTC.

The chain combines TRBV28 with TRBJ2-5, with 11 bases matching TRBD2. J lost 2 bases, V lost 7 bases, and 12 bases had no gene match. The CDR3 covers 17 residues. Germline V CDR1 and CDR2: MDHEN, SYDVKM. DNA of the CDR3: TGTGCCAGCACTTTCGCCCGACTAGCGGGAACTCAAGAGACCCAGTACTTC. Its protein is CASTFARLAGTQETQYF.

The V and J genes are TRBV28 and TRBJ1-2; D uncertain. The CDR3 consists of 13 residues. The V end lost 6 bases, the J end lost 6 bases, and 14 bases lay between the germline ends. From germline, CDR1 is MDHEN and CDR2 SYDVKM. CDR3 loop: CASSSTVVDGYTF. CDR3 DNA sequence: TGTGCCAGCAGCAGTACAGTTGTTGATGGCTACACCTTC.

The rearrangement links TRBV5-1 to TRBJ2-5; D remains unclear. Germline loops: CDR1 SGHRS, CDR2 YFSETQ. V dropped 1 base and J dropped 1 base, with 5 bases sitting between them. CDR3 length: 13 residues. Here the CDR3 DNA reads TGCGCCAGCAGCTTGAGGAGCCAAGAGACCCAGTACTTC. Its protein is CASSLRSQETQYF.

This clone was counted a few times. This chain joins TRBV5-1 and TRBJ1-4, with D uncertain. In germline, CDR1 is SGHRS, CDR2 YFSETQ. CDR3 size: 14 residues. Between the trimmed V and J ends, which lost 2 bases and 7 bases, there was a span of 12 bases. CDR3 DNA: TGCGCCAGCAGCTTACAGAGCTTTGGTGAAAAACTGTTTTTT. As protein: CASSLQSFGEKLFF.

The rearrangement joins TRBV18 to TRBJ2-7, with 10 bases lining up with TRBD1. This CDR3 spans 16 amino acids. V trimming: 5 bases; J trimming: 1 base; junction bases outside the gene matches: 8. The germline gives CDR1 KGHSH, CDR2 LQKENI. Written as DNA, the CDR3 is TGTGCCAGCTCATCAGCCGGGACAGGGGCTTCCTACGAGCAGTACTTC. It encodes CASSSAGTGASYEQYF. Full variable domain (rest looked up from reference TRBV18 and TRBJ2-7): NAGVMQNPRHLVRRRGQEARLRCSPMKGHSHVYWYRQLPEEGLKFMVYLQKENIIDESGMPKERFSAEFPKEGPSILRIQQVVRGDSAAYFCASSSAGTGASYEQYFGPGTRLTVT.

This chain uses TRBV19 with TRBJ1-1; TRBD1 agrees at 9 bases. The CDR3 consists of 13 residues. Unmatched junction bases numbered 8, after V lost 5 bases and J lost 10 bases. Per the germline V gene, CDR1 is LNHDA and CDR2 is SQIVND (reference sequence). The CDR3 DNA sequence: TGTGCCAGTAGTCACCGGGACAGGGAACGAGCTTTCTTT. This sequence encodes CASSHRDRERAFF.

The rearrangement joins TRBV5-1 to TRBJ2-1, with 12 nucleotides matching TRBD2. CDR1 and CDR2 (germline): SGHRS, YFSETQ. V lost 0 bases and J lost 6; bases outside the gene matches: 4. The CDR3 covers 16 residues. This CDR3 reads CASSLDASGGANEQFF. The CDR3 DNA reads TGCGCCAGCAGCTTGGACGCTAGCGGGGGGGCCAATGAGCAGTTCTTC.

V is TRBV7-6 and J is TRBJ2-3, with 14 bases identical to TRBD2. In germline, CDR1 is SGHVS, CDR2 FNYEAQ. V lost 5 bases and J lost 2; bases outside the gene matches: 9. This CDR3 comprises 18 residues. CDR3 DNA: TGTGCCAGCAGCCCCCGAGGGACTAGCGGGAGCCCCACAGATACGCAGTATTTT. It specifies CASSPRGTSGSPTDTQYF.